This entry features one TCR beta chain sequence. Its target is not known. The data stem from a study of cytomegalovirus exposure and HLA in healthy donors. Study-level results: Some public TCRs appeared in many individuals, while most sequences were rare.

PCR employed 60 Vbeta and 13 Jbeta primers. Libraries were prepared by immunoSEQ multiplex PCR; TCRdb keeps only in-frame clonotypes and omits some of them. The table shows around 100,000 clones, with over 75% occurring only once. Sequenced input: PBMCs. This TCR came from a man aged 35-49 years in good health and CMV-seropositive.

CDR3 bases: TGTGCCAGTAGTATAGTGACAGCCAATCAGCCCCAGCATTTT. Translating gives CASSIVTANQPQHF. The chain employs TRBV19 and TRBJ1-5; D may be TRBD1 (5 bases). Germline CDR1 and CDR2: LNHDA and SQIVND (reference sequence). This CDR3 spans 14 amino acids. The V gene lost 1 base and the J gene lost 3 bases, with 7 bases spanning the gap.